This T cell receptor beta chain derives from a study of blood T cell repertoires in COVID-19. On the study more broadly: Acute-phase and convalescent COVID-19 samples originated in the United States, Italy and Spain. Sources were T cells, B-cell-depleted T cells, or PBMCs; the material itself was cDNA or gDNA.

Patients in Seattle were enrolled during active infection, then followed longitudinally. V lost 6 bases, J lost 4 bases, and 9 bases lay in between. CDR1 and CDR2 (germline): MNHEY, SVGEGT. The CDR3 extends over 13 amino acids. In the study's own analysis: Amplification of reference gene primers was used by the study to estimate nucleated cell counts. Profiled with immunoSEQ multiplex PCR; TCRdb holds only in-frame clones, not every one. The DNA was the basis for D and trimming; V, J and clone size are from that table. This table holds about 200,000 clones, roughly 85% found once. Source material: peripheral blood. This sequence was found in a woman in her 70s with COVID-19, enrolled during active disease. The chain employs TRBV6-2 or TRBV6-3 and TRBJ2-2; D not resolved. The CDR3 region is CASSSLATGELFF. CDR3 sequence (DNA): TGTGCCAGCAGCTCACTTGCCACCGGGGAGCTGTTTTTT.